Described below is a single T cell receptor (beta chain) sequence and its context. What it binds is unknown. This sample is drawn from a study of T cell responses to AZD1222 COVID-19 vaccine. Overall study: Pooling covered second doses at about 4 or about 12 weeks.

Study results and caveats: A rise in Spike-specific TCR breadth and depth followed two AZD1222 doses. Dominant CD4 TCR responses targeted spike regions 160-218 and 743-854. Only a handful of people who got AZD1222 tested seropositive at baseline.

Germline V gene data show CDR1 as LNHDA and CDR2 as SQIVND (reference sequence). The trim removed 7 bases at V and 5 bases at J, leaving 11 bases unmatched. The CDR3 runs to 16 residues. Method: immunoSEQ multiplex PCR; TCRdb's copy keeps in-frame clones and lacks some. The sample contains about 110,000 clones, approximately 84% of which appear only once. The rearrangement uses TRBV19 and TRBJ2-3, with TRBD1 identical over 11 bases. The source was peripheral blood, collected on day 0 of AZD1222 vaccination. The source is an adult in good health. The CDR3 DNA sequence: TGTGCCAGTATGGGGGGACAGGGGGTTGCACAAGATACGCAGTATTTT. This translates into CASMGGQGVAQDTQYF. Full variable domain (missing parts from reference TRBV19 and TRBJ2-3): DGGITQSPKYLFRKEGQNVTLSCEQNLNHDAMYWYRQDPGQGLRLIYYSQIVNDFQKGDIAEGYSVSREKKESFPLTVTSAQKNPTAFYLCASMGGQGVAQDTQYFGPGTRLTVL.